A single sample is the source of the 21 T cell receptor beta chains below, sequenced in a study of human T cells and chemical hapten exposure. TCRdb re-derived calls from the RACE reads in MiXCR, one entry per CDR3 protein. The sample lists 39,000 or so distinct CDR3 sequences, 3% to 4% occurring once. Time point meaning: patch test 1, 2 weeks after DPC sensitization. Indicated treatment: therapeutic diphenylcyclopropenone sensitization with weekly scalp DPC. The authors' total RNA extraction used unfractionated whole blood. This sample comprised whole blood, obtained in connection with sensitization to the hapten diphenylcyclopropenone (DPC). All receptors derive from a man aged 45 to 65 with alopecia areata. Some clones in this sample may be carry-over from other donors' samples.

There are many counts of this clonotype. CDR3 sequence reads: CASSSTGPEQYF. CDR3 DNA sequence: TGTGCCAGCTCGTCGACTGGGCCCGAGCAGTACTTC. The V call is TRBV27, the J call TRBJ2-7; the D is unclear. CDR3 length: 12 residues. Between the trimmed V and J ends, which lost 8 bases and 6 bases, there was a span of 14 bases. The germline V gene encodes CDR1 MNHEY and CDR2 SMNVEV (reference sequence).

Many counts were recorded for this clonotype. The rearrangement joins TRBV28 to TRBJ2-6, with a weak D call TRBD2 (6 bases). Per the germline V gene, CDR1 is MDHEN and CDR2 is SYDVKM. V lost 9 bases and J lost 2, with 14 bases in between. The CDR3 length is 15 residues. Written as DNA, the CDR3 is TGTGCCAGGTTGGAGGGGCGCACTGGGGCCAACGTCCTGACTTTC. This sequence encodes CARLEGRTGANVLTF.

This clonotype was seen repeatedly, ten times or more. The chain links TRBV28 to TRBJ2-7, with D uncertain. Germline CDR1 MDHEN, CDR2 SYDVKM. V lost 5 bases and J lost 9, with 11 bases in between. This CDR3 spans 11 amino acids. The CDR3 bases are TGTGCCAGCAGTCTCAATTATGGGCAGTACTTC. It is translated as CASSLNYGQYF.

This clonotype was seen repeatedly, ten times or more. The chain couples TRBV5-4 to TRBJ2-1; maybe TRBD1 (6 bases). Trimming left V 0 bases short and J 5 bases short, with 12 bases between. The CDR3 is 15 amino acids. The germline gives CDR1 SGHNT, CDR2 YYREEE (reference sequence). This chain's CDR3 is CASSLGPTGNNEQFF. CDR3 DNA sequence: TGTGCCAGCAGCTTGGGGCCCACAGGGAACAATGAGCAGTTCTTC.

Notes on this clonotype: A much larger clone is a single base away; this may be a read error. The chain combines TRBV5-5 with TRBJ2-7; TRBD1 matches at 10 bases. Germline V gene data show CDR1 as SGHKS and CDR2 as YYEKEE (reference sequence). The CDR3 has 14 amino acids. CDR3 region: CVSSPGQGEFEQYF. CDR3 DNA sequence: TGTGTCAGCAGCCCTGGACAGGGGGAGTTCGAGCAGTACTTC.

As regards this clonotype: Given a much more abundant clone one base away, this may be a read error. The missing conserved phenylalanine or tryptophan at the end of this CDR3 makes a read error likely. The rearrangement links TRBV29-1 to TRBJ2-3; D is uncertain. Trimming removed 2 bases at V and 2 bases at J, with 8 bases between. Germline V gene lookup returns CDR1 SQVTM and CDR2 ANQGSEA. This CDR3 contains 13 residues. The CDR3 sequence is CSVERQYTDTQYL. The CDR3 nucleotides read TGCAGCGTTGAAAGGCAGTACACAGATACGCAGTATCTT.

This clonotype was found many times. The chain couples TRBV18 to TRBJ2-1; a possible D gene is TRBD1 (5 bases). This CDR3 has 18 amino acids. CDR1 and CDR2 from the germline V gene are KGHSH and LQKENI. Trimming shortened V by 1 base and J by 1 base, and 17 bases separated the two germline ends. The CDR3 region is CASSPRVTAISSYNEQFF. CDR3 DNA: TGTGCCAGCTCACCACGGGTGACAGCCATCAGTTCCTACAATGAGCAGTTCTTC.

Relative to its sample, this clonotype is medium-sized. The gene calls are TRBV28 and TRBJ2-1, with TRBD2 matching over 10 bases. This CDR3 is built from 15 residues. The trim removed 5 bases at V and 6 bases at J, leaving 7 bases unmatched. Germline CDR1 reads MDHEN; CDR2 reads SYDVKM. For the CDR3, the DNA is TGTGCCAGCAGTCCCGCTAGCGGGAGCGTCAATGAGCAGTTCTTC. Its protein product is CASSPASGSVNEQFF.

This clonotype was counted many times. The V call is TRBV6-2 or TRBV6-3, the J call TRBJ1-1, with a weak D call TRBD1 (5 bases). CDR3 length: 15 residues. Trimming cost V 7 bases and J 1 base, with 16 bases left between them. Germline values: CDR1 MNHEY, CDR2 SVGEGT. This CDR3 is CASTTRQQKNTEAFF. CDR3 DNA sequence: TGTGCCAGCACTACGAGACAGCAAAAGAACACTGAAGCTTTCTTT.

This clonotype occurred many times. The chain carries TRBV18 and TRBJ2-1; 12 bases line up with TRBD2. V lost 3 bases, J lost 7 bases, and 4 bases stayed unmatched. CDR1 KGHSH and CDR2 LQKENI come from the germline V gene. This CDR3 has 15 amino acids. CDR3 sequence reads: CASSPLTSGRNEQFF. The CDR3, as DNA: TGTGCCAGCTCACCCCTGACTAGCGGGAGAAATGAGCAGTTCTTC.

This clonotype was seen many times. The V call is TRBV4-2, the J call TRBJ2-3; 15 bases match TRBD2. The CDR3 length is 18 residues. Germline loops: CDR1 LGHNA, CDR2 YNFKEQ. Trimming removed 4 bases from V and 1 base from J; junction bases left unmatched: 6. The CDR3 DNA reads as TGTGCCAGCAGCCCAGGACTAGCGGGAGGGCCGGGCACAGATACGCAGTATTTT. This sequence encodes CASSPGLAGGPGTDTQYF.

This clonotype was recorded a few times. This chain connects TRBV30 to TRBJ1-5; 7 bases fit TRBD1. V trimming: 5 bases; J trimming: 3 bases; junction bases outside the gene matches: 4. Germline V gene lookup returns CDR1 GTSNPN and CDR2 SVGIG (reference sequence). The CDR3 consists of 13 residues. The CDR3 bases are TGTGCCTGGGGACAGGCGTTCAATCAGCCCCAGCATTTT. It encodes CAWGQAFNQPQHF. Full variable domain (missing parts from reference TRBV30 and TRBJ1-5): SQTIHQWPATLVQPVGSPLSLECTVEGTSNPNLYWYRQAAGRGLQLLFYSVGIGQISSEVPQNLSASRPQDRQFILSSKKLLLSDSGFYLCAWGQAFNQPQHFGDGTRLSIL.

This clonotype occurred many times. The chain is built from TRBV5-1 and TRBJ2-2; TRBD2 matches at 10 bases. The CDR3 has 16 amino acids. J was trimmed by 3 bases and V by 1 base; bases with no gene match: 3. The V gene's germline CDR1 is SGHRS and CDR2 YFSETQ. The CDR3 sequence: CASSLNLAGDTGELFF. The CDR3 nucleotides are TGCGCCAGCAGCTTGAACCTAGCGGGAGACACCGGGGAGCTGTTTTTT.

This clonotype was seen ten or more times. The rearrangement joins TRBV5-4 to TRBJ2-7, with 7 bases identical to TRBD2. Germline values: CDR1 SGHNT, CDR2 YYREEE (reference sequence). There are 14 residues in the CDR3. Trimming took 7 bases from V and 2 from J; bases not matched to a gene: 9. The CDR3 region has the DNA TGTGCCAGCGGAGTAAGCGGGAACACCTACGAGCAGTACTTC. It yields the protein CASGVSGNTYEQYF.

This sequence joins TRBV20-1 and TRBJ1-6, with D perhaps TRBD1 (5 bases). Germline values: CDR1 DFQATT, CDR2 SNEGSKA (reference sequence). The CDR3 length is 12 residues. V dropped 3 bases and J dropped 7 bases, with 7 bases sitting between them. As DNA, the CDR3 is TGCAGTGCTAGGGCAGGGAATTCACCCCTCCACTTT. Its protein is CSARAGNSPLHF.

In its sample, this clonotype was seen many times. CDR3 sequence (DNA): TGTGCCAGTAGTACGCTGCTCGGTAATGAGCAGTTCTTC. Amino acids: CASSTLLGNEQFF. The chain couples TRBV19 to TRBJ2-1; D uncertain. The V gene's germline CDR1 is LNHDA and CDR2 SQIVND (reference sequence). The V gene lost 4 bases and the J gene lost 7 bases, with 11 bases spanning the gap. The CDR3 runs to 13 residues.

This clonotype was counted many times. CDR3 region: CASSSAGLAKTEGTKNIQYF. CDR3 DNA sequence: TGTGCCAGCAGCTCGGCGGGACTAGCGAAAACCGAGGGTACCAAAAACATTCAGTACTTC. The chain links TRBV7-9 to TRBJ2-4; 10 nucleotides line up with TRBD2. This CDR3 region has 20 residues. V lost 4 bases and J lost 2; bases outside the gene matches: 17. Germline V gene sequence: CDR1 SEHNR, CDR2 FQNEAQ (reference sequence).

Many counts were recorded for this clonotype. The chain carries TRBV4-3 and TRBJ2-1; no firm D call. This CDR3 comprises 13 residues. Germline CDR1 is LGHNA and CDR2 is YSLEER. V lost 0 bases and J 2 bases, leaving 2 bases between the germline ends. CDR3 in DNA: TGCGCCAGCAGCCAAGAGGCCTACAATGAGCAGTTCTTC. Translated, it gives CASSQEAYNEQFF.

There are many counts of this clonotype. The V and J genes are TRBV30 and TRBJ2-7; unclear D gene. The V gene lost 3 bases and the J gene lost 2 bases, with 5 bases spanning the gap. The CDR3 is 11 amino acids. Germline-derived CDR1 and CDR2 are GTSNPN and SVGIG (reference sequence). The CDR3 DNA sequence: TGTGCCTGGAGCCCTGCCTACGAGCAGTACTTC. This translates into CAWSPAYEQYF.

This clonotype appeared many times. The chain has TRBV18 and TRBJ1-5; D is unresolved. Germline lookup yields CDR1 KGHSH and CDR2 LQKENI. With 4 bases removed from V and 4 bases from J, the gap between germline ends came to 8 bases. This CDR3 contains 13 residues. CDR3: CASSRGENQPQHF. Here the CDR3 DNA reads TGTGCCAGCTCACGGGGTGAAAATCAGCCCCAGCATTTT.

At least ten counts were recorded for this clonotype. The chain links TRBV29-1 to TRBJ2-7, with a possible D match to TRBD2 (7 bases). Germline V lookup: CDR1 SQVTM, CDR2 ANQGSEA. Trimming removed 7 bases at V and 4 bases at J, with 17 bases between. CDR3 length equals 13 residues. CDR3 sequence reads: CSGVGGVGYEQYF. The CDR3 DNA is TGCAGCGGGGTAGGGGGGGTAGGGTACGAGCAGTACTTC.